The TCR beta chain under discussion was sequenced for a study of beta chain features in type 1 diabetes. This clone showed up just a few times. Germline V gene sequence: CDR1 SGHNT, CDR2 YYREEE (reference sequence). The germline V and J ends were trimmed by 6 bases and 1 base, with 4 bases remaining between them. The CDR3 loop spans 11 amino acids. Since all of the isolated RNA was reverse transcribed, expressed TCRB transcripts were what got sequenced. Only in-frame clones appear in the TCRdb table, and some are missing; sequencing was by immunoSEQ multiplex PCR. This table has some 230,000 clones, 7.5% to 10% appearing once.

Material: naive CD4+ T cells from blood. The source is a woman younger than 30 in good health. This chain uses TRBV5-4 with TRBJ1-1; D uncertain. DNA of the CDR3: TGTGCCAGCACCGGGAACACTGAAGCTTTCTTT. It codes for CASTGNTEAFF.